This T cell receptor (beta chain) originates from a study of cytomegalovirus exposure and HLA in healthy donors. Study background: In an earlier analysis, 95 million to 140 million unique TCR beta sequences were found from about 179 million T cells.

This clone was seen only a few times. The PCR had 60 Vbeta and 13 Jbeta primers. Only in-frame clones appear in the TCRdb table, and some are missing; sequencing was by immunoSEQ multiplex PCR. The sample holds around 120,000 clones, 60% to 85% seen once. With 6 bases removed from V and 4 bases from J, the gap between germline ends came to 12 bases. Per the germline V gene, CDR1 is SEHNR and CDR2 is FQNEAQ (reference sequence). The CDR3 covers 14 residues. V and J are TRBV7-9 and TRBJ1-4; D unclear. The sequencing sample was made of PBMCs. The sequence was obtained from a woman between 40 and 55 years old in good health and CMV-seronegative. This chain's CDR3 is CASRAQQYNEKLFF. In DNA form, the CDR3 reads TGTGCCAGCAGGGCACAACAATATAATGAAAAACTGTTTTTT. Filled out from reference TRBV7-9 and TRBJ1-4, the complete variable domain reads DTGVSQNPRHKITKRGQNVTFRCDPISEHNRLYWYRQTLGQGPEFLTYFQNEAQLEKSRLLSDRFSAERPKGSFSTLEIQRTEQGDSAMYLCASRAQQYNEKLFFGSGTQLSVL.